The 15 T cell receptor beta chains below were found in one sample sequenced in a study of CD8 T cells in ankylosing spondylitis. Whole-study findings and limits: One TCR beta motif, made up of eight highly homologous variants, appeared characteristic of ankylosing spondylitis blood.

For these receptors, no antigen is known. Each CDR3 protein gets one entry after TCRdb re-called the 5' RACE reads with MiXCR. The table has about 450,000 distinct CDR3 sequences, more than 25% seen once. Source material: blood, either unsorted or a sorted T cell fraction (not recorded which). The source is a male donor with ankylosing spondylitis.

The gene calls are TRBV19 and TRBJ1-2, with D perhaps TRBD1 (5 bases). Between the trimmed V and J ends, which lost 2 bases and 8 bases, there was a span of 18 bases. The germline V gene has CDR1 LNHDA and CDR2 SQIVND (reference sequence). The CDR3 is 15 residues long. CDR3 amino acids: CASSISGIAPWGYTF. The CDR3 nucleotides read TGTGCCAGTAGTATATCAGGGATTGCGCCTTGGGGCTACACCTTC.

The chain links TRBV7-2 to TRBJ2-7, with D hard to call. V lost 5 bases and J lost 6, with 14 bases in between. The CDR3 spans 13 residues. CDR1 SGHTA and CDR2 FQGNSA come from the germline V gene. The CDR3 DNA reads TGTGCCAGCAGCCAGGCATGGTCGGGCGAGCAGTACTTC. Translating gives CASSQAWSGEQYF.

This chain links TRBV5-5 with TRBJ1-5, with D uncertain. Per the germline V gene, CDR1 is SGHKS and CDR2 is YYEKEE (reference sequence). V was clipped by 4 bases and J by 0 bases, with 8 bases between them. The CDR3 runs 14 residues. CDR3 loop: CASSPKHSNQPQHF. The CDR3 nucleotides read TGTGCCAGCAGCCCCAAACATAGCAATCAGCCCCAGCATTTT.

The gene calls are TRBV20-1 and TRBJ1-2; D is possibly TRBD1 (6 bases). CDR3 length equals 16 residues. V lost 0 bases and J 4 bases, leaving 18 bases between the germline ends. Germline CDR1 is DFQATT and CDR2 is SNEGSKA (reference sequence). The CDR3 bases are TGCAGTGCTAGAGATCAAGGCGGGAAAGGGGGCTATGGCTACACCTTC. Its translation is CSARDQGGKGGYGYTF.

The chain has TRBV28 and TRBJ2-6; D is uncertain. V was pared by 5 bases and J by 0 bases, with 8 bases between. The germline gives CDR1 MDHEN, CDR2 SYDVKM. The CDR3 spans 15 residues. The CDR3 spells CASSDDISGANVLTF. CDR3 DNA: TGTGCCAGCAGTGACGACATCTCTGGGGCCAACGTCCTGACTTTC.

The rearrangement joins TRBV18 to TRBJ2-5; maybe TRBD2 (5 bases). The germline V gene has CDR1 KGHSH and CDR2 LQKENI. V lost 2 bases and J lost 4, with 5 bases in between. This CDR3 has 12 amino acids. The CDR3: CASSPEGETQYF. The CDR3 nucleotides are TGTGCCAGCTCACCAGAGGGAGAGACCCAGTACTTC.

The V and J genes are TRBV11-2 and TRBJ2-1; D is possibly TRBD1 (6 bases). The germline V gene encodes CDR1 SGHAT and CDR2 FQNNGV. Trimming took 0 bases from V and 12 from J, leaving 6 bases between them. The CDR3 has 11 residues. CDR3 sequence (DNA): TGTGCCAGCAGCTTAGACAGGGGGCAGTTCTTC. Translated, it gives CASSLDRGQFF. The variable domain in full, with the rest retrieved from reference TRBV11-2 and TRBJ2-1, is EAGVAQSPRYKIIEKRQSVAFWCNPISGHATLYWYQQILGQGPKLLIQFQNNGVVDDSQLPKDRFSAERLKGVDSTLKIQPAKLEDSAVYLCASSLDRGQFFGPGTRLTVL.

J is TRBJ1-1 and V is TRBV18, with TRBD1 identical over 8 bases. The CDR3 sequence is 14 residues long. From germline, CDR1 is KGHSH and CDR2 LQKENI. Trimming at V came to 6 bases and at J to 4 bases, leaving 7 bases not matched to a gene. The CDR3 DNA follows: TGTGCCAGCTCTTCGGACAGGGTTGGCACTGAAGCTTTCTTT. This encodes CASSSDRVGTEAFF.

There are a few counts of this clonotype. The gene calls are TRBV10-3 and TRBJ1-1; D is undetermined. Germline CDR1 ENHRY, CDR2 SYGVKD. Trimming took off 5 bases at V and 1 base at J, with 8 bases between the two ends. This CDR3 contains 13 residues. The chain's CDR3 is CAISNQENTEAFF. For the CDR3, the DNA is TGTGCCATCAGTAACCAAGAGAACACTGAAGCTTTCTTT.

This clonotype has only a few counts. The genes are TRBV20-1 and TRBJ2-3; 16 bases align to TRBD2. In germline, CDR1 is DFQATT, CDR2 SNEGSKA (reference sequence). The CDR3 is made up of 17 amino acids. Trimming removed 6 bases from V and 4 bases from J; junction bases left unmatched: 10. The CDR3 loop reads CSAAPGLAGGGADTQYF. CDR3 coding DNA: TGCAGTGCAGCTCCGGGACTAGCGGGAGGGGGGGCAGATACGCAGTATTTT.

This clonotype appeared many times. The chain employs TRBV20-1 and TRBJ1-2; 10 positions agree with TRBD1. The junction had 9 bases not matched to a gene; V was cut back by 1 base and J by 13 bases. Germline CDR1 DFQATT, CDR2 SNEGSKA (reference sequence). The CDR3 has 13 amino acids. The CDR3 region has the DNA TGCAGTGCTAGAGCCAGACAGGGGGCGGCCGTCACCTTC. Translating gives CSARARQGAAVTF.

The rearrangement links TRBV6-2 or TRBV6-3 to TRBJ2-6; a weak D match, TRBD2 (5 bases). CDR3 length equals 18 residues. The ends were cut back, 5 bases at V and 0 bases at J, with 17 bases in the middle. Germline CDR1 and CDR2: MNHEY and SVGEGT. CDR3 residues: CASSGTSGSLSGANVLTF. CDR3 nucleotide sequence: TGTGCCAGCAGTGGAACGAGCGGAAGCCTCTCTGGGGCCAACGTCCTGACTTTC.

The gene calls are TRBV24-1 and TRBJ2-1; 10 bases fit TRBD2. This CDR3 spans 15 amino acids. The ends lost 4 bases at V and 7 bases at J; junction bases unmatched: 6. CDR1 and CDR2 (germline): KGHDR, SFDVKD. This CDR3 is CATSDPGTSVNEQFF. CDR3 DNA: TGTGCCACCAGTGACCCCGGGACTAGCGTGAATGAGCAGTTCTTC.

The V call is TRBV20-1, the J call TRBJ1-5, with unresolved D. From germline, CDR1 is DFQATT and CDR2 SNEGSKA (reference sequence). V was pared by 3 bases and J by 10 bases, with 16 bases between. This CDR3 is 13 amino acids long. CDR3 nucleotides: TGCAGTGCTAGGGGCAGCAGCCTATCACCCCAGCATTTT. It is translated as CSARGSSLSPQHF.

The genes are TRBV5-1 and TRBJ2-2; D is possibly TRBD1 or TRBD2 (5 bases each). This CDR3 is 15 amino acids long. CDR1 and CDR2 (germline): SGHRS, YFSETQ. Trimming took 4 bases from V and 2 from J, leaving 12 bases between them. The CDR3 region is CASSLRDGNTGELFF. The CDR3 coding sequence is TGCGCCAGCAGCCTCCGGGACGGAAACACCGGGGAGCTGTTTTTT. Full variable domain (missing parts from reference TRBV5-1 and TRBJ2-2): KAGVTQTPRYLIKTRGQQVTLSCSPISGHRSVSWYQQTPGQGLQFLFEYFSETQRNKGNFPGRFSGRQFSNSRSEMNVSTLELGDSALYLCASSLRDGNTGELFFGEGSRLTVL.